Presented here are 5 T cell receptor beta chains from one specimen sequenced in a study of T-cell memory formation after mild COVID-19. MiXCR, applied by TCRdb to the 5' RACE reads, yields one record per CDR3 protein. The table includes a few hundred thousand distinct CDR3 sequences, roughly 15% detected once. Sequencing was done on a sample of PBMCs or a T cell subset sorted from them (not recorded which). The receptors come from a man aged 18 to 35 who had mild COVID-19 (a few samples of this study predate the infection). Cell type and time point are not known.

At least ten counts were recorded for this clonotype. V usage is TRBV6-1 and J usage is TRBJ2-7; 8 bases agree with TRBD1. The CDR3 loop spans 14 amino acids. The germline V gene has CDR1 MNHNS and CDR2 SASEGT. The J segment lost 4 bases and the V segment lost 2 bases, leaving 4 bases of the junction unmatched. CDR3 in amino acids: CASSEPTGVYEQYF. The DNA for the CDR3 is TGTGCCAGCAGTGAACCGACAGGGGTTTACGAGCAGTACTTC.

This clonotype was observed a handful of times. The chain is built from TRBV6-2 or TRBV6-3 and TRBJ1-2, with a possible D match to TRBD1 (6 bases). The CDR3 is made up of 15 amino acids. Per the germline V gene, CDR1 is MNHEY and CDR2 is SVGEGT. Trimming stripped 6 bases from V and 4 bases from J, with 18 bases between. CDR3 amino acids: CASRSGGAKTYGYTF. The DNA for the CDR3 is TGTGCCAGCAGGTCCGGGGGCGCTAAAACCTATGGCTACACCTTC.

J is TRBJ1-2 and V is TRBV5-1; 8 bases agree with TRBD1. CDR1 and CDR2 (germline): SGHRS, YFSETQ. There are 14 residues in the CDR3. Trimming at V came to 3 bases and at J to 13 bases, leaving 14 bases not matched to a gene. DNA for the CDR3: TGCGCCAGCAGCTCCGGTCCCCCCGGGACAGGTGCCACCTTC. The encoded protein is CASSSGPPGTGATF.

There are a few counts of this clonotype. The chain carries TRBV6-5 and TRBJ2-2; 12 positions agree with TRBD1. CDR1 is MNHEY, CDR2 SVGAGI, per germline. Trimming removed 2 bases from V and 3 bases from J; junction bases left unmatched: 4. There are 17 residues in the CDR3. The CDR3 is CASSYGGQGADTGELFF. The CDR3 DNA is TGTGCCAGCAGTTACGGGGGACAGGGGGCCGACACCGGGGAGCTGTTTTTT.

The CDR3 DNA follows: TGTGCCAGCAGCTTCCTGGAGGGGCCACTGTTTTTT. Protein: CASSFLEGPLFF. The chain has TRBV7-9 and TRBJ1-4, with D tentatively TRBD1 (5 bases). V was trimmed by 3 bases and J by 13 bases, leaving 12 bases between them. Germline V gene data show CDR1 as SEHNR and CDR2 as FQNEAQ (reference sequence). The CDR3 is 12 amino acids.